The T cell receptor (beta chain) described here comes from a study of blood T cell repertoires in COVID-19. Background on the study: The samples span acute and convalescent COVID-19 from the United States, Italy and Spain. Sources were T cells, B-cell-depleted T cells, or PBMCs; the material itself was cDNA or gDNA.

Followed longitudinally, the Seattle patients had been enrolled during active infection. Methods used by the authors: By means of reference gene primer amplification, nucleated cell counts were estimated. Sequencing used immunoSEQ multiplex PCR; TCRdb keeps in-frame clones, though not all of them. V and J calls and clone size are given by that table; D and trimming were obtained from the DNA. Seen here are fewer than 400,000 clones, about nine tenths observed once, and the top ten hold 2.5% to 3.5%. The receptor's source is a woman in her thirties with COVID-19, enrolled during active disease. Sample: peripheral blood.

This chain's CDR3 is CASSSLLAKETQYF. The CDR3 bases are TGTGCCAGCAGCTCTCTACTAGCAAAGGAGACCCAGTACTTC. The gene calls are TRBV11-2 and TRBJ2-5; tentatively, D is TRBD2 (6 bases). Trimming pared 4 bases from V and 5 bases from J, leaving 14 bases between. Germline V gives CDR1 SGHAT, CDR2 FQNNGV. The CDR3 is made up of 14 amino acids.